Sequencing of this T cell receptor (beta chain) was carried out in a study of control samples from healthy donors and cancer patients. TCRdb keeps only in-frame clones here, not all; method: immunoSEQ multiplex PCR. This table has around 250,000 clones, around 79% appearing once. This clonotype was obtained from a woman in her sixties with lung cancer. The sequenced material came from PBMCs.

In nucleotides, the CDR3 is TGCGCCAGCAGGCCTTCGGGGGGGCAGTATGAGCAGTTCTTC. Its translation: CASRPSGGQYEQFF. V is TRBV10-2 and J is TRBJ2-1; 8 bases fit TRBD2. Germline V gene sequence: CDR1 WSHSY, CDR2 SAAADI. This CDR3 contains 14 residues. The V and J ends lost 6 bases and 8 bases, in that order; junction bases with no gene match: 9.